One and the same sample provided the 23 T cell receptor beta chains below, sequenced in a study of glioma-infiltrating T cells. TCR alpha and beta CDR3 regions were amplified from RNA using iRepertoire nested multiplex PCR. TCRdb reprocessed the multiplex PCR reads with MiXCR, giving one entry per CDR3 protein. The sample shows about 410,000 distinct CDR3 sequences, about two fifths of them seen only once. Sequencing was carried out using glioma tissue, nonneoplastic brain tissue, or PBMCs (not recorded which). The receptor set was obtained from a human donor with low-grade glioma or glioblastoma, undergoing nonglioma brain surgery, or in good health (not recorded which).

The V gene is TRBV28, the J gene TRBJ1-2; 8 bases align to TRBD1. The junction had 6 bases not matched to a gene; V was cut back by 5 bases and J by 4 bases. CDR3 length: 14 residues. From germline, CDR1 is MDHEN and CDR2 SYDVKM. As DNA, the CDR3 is TGTGCCAGCAGTCAGGACAGGGTTGCCTATGGCTACACCTTC. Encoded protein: CASSQDRVAYGYTF.

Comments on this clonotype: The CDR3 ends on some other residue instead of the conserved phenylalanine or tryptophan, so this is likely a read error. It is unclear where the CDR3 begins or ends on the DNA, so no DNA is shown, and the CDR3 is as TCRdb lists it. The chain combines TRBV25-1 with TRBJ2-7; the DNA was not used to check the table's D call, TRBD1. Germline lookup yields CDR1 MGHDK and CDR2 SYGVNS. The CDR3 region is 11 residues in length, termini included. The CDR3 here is CASSRGTEVTL.

The CDR3 region is CAIKGQTYEQYF. The DNA of the CDR3 is TGTGCCATCAAGGGACAAACATACGAGCAGTACTTC. J is TRBJ2-7 and V is TRBV10-3; TRBD1 might be the D (6 bases). Germline lookup yields CDR1 ENHRY and CDR2 SYGVKD. The CDR3 has 12 residues. The V and J ends lost 7 bases and 4 bases respectively, with 11 bases between them.

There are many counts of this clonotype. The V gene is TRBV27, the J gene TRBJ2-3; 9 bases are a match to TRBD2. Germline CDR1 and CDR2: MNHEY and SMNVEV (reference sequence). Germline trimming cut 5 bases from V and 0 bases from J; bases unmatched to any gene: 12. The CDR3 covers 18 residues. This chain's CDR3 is CASSPLSGLATSTDTQYF. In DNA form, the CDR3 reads TGTGCCAGCAGTCCCCTATCTGGACTAGCGACTAGCACAGATACGCAGTATTTT.

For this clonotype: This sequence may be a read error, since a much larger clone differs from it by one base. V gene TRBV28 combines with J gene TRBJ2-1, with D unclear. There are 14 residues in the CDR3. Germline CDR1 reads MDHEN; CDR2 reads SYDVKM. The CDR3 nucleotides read TGTGCCCGCAGTTTCAGGCCATATTACAATGAGCAGTTCTTC. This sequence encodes CARSFRPYYNEQFF.

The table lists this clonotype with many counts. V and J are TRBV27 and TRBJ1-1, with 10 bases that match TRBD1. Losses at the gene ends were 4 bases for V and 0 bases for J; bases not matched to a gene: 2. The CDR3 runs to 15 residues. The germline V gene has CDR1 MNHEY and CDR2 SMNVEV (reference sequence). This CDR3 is CASSWDRGLNTEAFF. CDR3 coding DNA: TGTGCCAGCAGTTGGGACAGGGGACTGAACACTGAAGCTTTCTTT.

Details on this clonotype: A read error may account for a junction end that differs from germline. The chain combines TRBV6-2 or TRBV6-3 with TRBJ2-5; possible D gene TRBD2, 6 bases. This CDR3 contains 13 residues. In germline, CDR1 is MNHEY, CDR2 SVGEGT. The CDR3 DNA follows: TGTGCCAGCAGCCGGACTACCAGGGAGAACCAGTACTTC. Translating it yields CASSRTTRENQYF.

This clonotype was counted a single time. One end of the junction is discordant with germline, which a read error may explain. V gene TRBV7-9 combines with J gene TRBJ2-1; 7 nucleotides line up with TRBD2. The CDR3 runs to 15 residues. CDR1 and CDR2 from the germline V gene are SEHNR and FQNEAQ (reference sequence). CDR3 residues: CASTEAGLSYNEQLF. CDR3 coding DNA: TGTGCCAGCACCGAAGCGGGGCTATCCTACAATGAGCAGCTCTTC. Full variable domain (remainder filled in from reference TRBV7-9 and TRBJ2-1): DTGVSQNPRHKITKRGQNVTFRCDPISEHNRLYWYRQTLGQGPEFLTYFQNEAQLEKSRLLSDRFSAERPKGSFSTLEIQRTEQGDSAMYLCASTEAGLSYNEQLFGPGTRLTVL.

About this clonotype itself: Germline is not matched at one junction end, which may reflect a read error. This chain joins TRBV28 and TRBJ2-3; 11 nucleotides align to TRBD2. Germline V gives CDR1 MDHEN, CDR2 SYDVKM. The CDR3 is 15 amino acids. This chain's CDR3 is CASSRSGRASDTKYF. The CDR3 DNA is TGTGCCAGCAGTCGTAGCGGGAGGGCCTCAGATACGAAGTATTTT.

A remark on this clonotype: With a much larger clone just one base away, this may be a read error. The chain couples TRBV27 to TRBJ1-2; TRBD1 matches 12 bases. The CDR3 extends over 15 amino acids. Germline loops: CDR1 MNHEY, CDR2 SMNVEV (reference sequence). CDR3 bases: TGTGCCTGCAGTCCACCCCGGGACAGGGGGCGAGGCTACACCTTC. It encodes CACSPPRDRGRGYTF.

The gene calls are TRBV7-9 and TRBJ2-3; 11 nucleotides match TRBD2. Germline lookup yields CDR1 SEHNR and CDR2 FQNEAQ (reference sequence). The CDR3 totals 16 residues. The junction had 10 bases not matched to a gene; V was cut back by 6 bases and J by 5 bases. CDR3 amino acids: CASRSPLGLAGDTQYF. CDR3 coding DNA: TGTGCCAGCAGAAGCCCGCTTGGACTAGCGGGAGATACGCAGTATTTT.

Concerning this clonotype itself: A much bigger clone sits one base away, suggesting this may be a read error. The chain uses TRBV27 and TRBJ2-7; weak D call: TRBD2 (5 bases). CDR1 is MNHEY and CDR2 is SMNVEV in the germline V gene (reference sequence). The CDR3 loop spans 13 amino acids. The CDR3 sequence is CASAHASSYDQYF. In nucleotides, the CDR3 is TGTGCCAGCGCACACGCTAGCTCCTACGATCAGTACTTC.

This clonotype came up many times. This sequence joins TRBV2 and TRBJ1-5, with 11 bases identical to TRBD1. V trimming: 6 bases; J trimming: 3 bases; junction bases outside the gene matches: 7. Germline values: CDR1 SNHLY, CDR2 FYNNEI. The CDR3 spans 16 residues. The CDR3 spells CASSQGQGGLNQPQHF. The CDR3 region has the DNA TGTGCCAGCAGCCAGGGACAGGGGGGTCTCAATCAGCCCCAGCATTTT.

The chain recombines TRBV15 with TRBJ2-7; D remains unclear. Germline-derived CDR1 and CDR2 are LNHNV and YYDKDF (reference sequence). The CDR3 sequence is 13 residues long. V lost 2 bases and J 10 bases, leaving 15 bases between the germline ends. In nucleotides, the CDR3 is TGTGCCACCAGCAGACGAAGACACCCCGATCAGTACTTC. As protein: CATSRRRHPDQYF.

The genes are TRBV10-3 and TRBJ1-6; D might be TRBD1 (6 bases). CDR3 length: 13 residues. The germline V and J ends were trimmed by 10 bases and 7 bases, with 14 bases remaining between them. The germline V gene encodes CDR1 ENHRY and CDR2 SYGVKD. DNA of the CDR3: TGTGCCACCAACAGGGAGGGGAATTCACCCCTCCACTTT. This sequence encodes CATNREGNSPLHF.

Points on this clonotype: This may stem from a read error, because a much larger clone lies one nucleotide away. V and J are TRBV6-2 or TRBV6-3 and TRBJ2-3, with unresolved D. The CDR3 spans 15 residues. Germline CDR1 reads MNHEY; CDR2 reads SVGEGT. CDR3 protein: CASSERSAPTDAQYF. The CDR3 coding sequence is TGTGCCAGCAGTGAACGGTCAGCCCCCACAGATGCGCAGTATTTT.

Here the CDR3 reads CASSLGVYASGPAGNEQFF. DNA for the CDR3: TGTGCCAGCAGCTTAGGAGTTTACGCTAGCGGTCCGGCGGGCAATGAGCAGTTCTTC. The V and J genes are TRBV11-2 and TRBJ2-1, with 7 bases aligning to TRBD2. With 1 base clipped from V and 6 bases from J, the junction kept 18 bases outside the gene matches. The CDR3 is made up of 19 amino acids. Germline-derived CDR1 and CDR2 are SGHAT and FQNNGV.

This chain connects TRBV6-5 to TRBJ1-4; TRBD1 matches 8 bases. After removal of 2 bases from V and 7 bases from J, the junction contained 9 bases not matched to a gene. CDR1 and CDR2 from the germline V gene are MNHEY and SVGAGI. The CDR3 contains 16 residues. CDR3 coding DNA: TGTGCCAGCAGTTACAGCAGACAGGGGAGGCGTGAAAAACTGTTTTTT. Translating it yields CASSYSRQGRREKLFF.

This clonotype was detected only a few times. CDR3 protein: CASSIDALKETQYF. CDR3 nucleotide sequence: TGTGCCAGTAGTATAGATGCGCTAAAAGAGACCCAGTACTTC. The chain recombines TRBV19 with TRBJ2-5; D remains ambiguous. CDR1 and CDR2 (germline): LNHDA, SQIVND (reference sequence). CDR3 size: 14 residues. Trimming took 0 bases from V and 3 from J, leaving 8 bases between them.

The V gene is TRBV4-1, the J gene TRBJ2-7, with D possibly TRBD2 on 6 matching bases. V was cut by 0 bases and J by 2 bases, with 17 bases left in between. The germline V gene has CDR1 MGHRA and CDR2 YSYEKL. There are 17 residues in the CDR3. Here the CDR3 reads CASSQELSGLPTYEQYF. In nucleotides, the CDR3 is TGCGCCAGCAGCCAAGAGCTTTCGGGACTTCCCACCTACGAGCAGTACTTC.

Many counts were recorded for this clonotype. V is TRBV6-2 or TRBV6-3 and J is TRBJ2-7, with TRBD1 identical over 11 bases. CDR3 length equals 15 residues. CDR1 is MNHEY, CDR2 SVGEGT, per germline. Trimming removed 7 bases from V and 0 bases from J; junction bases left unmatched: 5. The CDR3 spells CASTRTGGASYEQYF. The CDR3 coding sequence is TGTGCCAGCACCAGGACAGGGGGCGCCTCCTACGAGCAGTACTTC.

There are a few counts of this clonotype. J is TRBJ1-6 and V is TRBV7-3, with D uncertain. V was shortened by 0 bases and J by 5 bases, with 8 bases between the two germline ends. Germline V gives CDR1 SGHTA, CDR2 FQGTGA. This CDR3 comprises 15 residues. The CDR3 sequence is CASSLTPGNNSPLHF. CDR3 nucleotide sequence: TGTGCCAGCAGCTTAACGCCGGGAAATAATTCACCCCTCCACTTT.

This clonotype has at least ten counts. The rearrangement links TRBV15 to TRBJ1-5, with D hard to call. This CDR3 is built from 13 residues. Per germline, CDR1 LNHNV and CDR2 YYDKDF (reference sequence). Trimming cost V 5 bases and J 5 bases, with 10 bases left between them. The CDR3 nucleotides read TGTGCCACCAGCCCCGGCGCGGATCAGCCCCAGCATTTT. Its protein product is CATSPGADQPQHF.